These 5 T cell receptor beta chains were sequenced from one sample in a study of T cells in women clearing cervical HPV infection. Repertoires were generated with immunoSEQ multiplex PCR, while TCRdb's copy carries only in-frame clones and drops some. This listing includes about 15,000 clones. The sample consisted of blood buffy coat. The receptors here all came from a woman between 18 and 69 years old with a cervical HPV16 infection that either progressed to CIN3+ or cleared (not recorded which).

A remark on this clone: The read finishes 3 residues shy of the CDR3 end, and the germline J gene is used to complete it. V usage is TRBV6-2 or TRBV6-3 and J usage is TRBJ1-3; 11 bases map to TRBD1. Looked up from germline, CDR1 is MNHEY and CDR2 is SVGEGT. The CDR3 contains 13 residues. The CDR3 protein is CASSPQWDRGIYF. The covered CDR3 bases are TGTGCCAGCAGCCCACAATGGGACAGGGGG.

The CDR3 bases that were read are TGTGCCAGCAGCTTAAATAGGGACAGTAATTCACCC. Translation gives CASSLNRDSNSP. The full CDR3 is CASSLNRDSNSPLHF. The chain carries TRBV7-3 and TRBJ1-6, with TRBD1 matching 7 bases. The read ends 3 residues shy of where the CDR3 ends; the end is completed using the germline J gene. V gave up 1 base and J gave up 6 bases; unmatched junction bases: 3. The CDR3 sequence is 15 residues long. Per the germline V gene, CDR1 is SGHTA and CDR2 is FQGTGA.

In the case of this clone: The read comes to an end 3 residues before the CDR3 does, leaving the germline J gene to fill in the end. The genes are TRBV12-3 or TRBV12-4 and TRBJ1-2; D is possibly TRBD1 (6 bases). Trimming took 6 bases from V and 0 from J, leaving 17 bases between them. The CDR3 extends over 16 amino acids. The CDR3 sequence is CASSPWRTATNYGYTF. The sequenced CDR3 bases are TGTGCCAGCAGCCCCTGGAGGACAGCAACTAACTATGGC.

Concerning this clone itself: Read coverage stops 3 residues before the CDR3 terminus; the germline J gene supplies the remainder. The rearrangement links TRBV28 to TRBJ1-1; D gene ambiguous. The CDR3 has 14 residues. The V end lost 3 bases, the J end lost 3 bases, and 11 bases lay between the germline ends. Germline V gene lookup returns CDR1 MDHEN and CDR2 SYDVKM. This CDR3 is CASSLGERDTEAFF. The covered CDR3 bases are TGTGCCAGCAGTTTGGGTGAAAGGGACACTGAA.

Worth noting for this clone: The read is 3 residues too short to cover the CDR3 end, so that end is filled in from the germline J gene. V usage is TRBV12-5 and J usage is TRBJ1-6; D might be TRBD1 (6 bases). CDR3 length equals 14 residues. Germline CDR1 reads LGHNT; CDR2 reads FRNRAP. Between the trimmed V and J ends, which lost 3 bases and 10 bases, there was a span of 13 bases. CDR3 region: CASGFLQGASPLHF. The sequenced part of the CDR3 DNA is TGTGCTAGTGGTTTCCTACAGGGTGCCTCACCC.